This T cell receptor (beta chain) was recovered during a study of T-cell reconstitution after alpha-beta-depleted transplantation in children (dated by TCRdb to the mid-2010s). Some background on the complete study: Using TCR repertoire profiling, the study followed T-cell immune reconstitution in a quantitative way in children after TCRalphabeta/CD19-depleted allogeneic hematopoietic cell transplantation. General study outcomes and caveats: Over subsequent months, a decline in hyperexpanded clone frequencies was noted, and after one year, T-cell counts and TCRbeta diversity were mostly ascribed to newly produced T cells. In some patients, the high TCRbeta diversity seen at day 60 was put down to recipient T cells and intrathymic progenitors that had survived conditioning. The apparently early recovery of alphabetaT-cell counts about two months after transplant reportedly depended on only several hundred rapidly expanded clones that came from non-depleted graft cells.

Details on this clonotype: This receptor's antigen is unknown. No quality values exist for individual bases; no much larger clone is one base distant.

V has 1 base trimmed and J has 0 bases trimmed; junction bases matching no gene number 7. The CDR3, from cysteine to phenylalanine, totals 18 residues. Only the CDR3 region is kept as DNA, spanning 54 bases read in frame from base 1. Looking up the germline V gene yields CDR1 SGHAT and CDR2 FQNNGV. Explained via the paper, the treatment or condition label denotes: allogeneic hematopoietic cell transplantation with graft depleted of TCRalphabeta T cells and CD19 B cells. The children who served as transplant recipients had been given grafts of TCRalphabeta/CD19-depleted allogeneic hematopoietic cells. Libraries were made using PCR. Sequencing took place on an Illumina HiSeq 2500. Molecular barcoding was employed in the preparation of TCR libraries, with unique molecular identifiers being used to normalize TCRbeta repertoire quantification. The public reads were reanalyzed by TCRdb: fastp trimming at Q25, MiXCR alignment, in-frame beta chains only. Rows matching on CDR3 protein sequence are summarized as one entry with the most common DNA and genes. A total of about 590,000 distinct CDR3 sequences appear in this sample, under 15% of them only once. The top ten hold roughly 2.3% of the sample.

The chain joins TRBV11-2 to TRBJ2-1, with 9 middle bases fitting TRBD2. The receptor was derived from a male patient between 10 and 17 years old who had a stem cell transplant for acute myeloid leukemia, so the T cells may come from the graft donor. The sequencing here drew on PBMCs, mostly from graft donor cells, taken 360 days after TCRalphabeta/CD19-depleted stem cell transplant. The CDR3 reads CASSLVGTSRSSYNEQFF. The sequence in DNA is TGTGCCAGCAGCTTAGTGGGGACTAGCCGGAGCTCCTACAATGAGCAGTTCTTC. Full variable domain (CDR3 extended with the reference TRBV11-2 and TRBJ2-1 proteins): EAGVAQSPRYKIIEKRQSVAFWCNPISGHATLYWYQQILGQGPKLLIQFQNNGVVDDSQLPKDRFSAERLKGVDSTLKIQPAKLEDSAVYLCASSLVGTSRSSYNEQFFGPGTRLTVL.